Following are 3 T cell receptor beta chains from one sample sequenced in a study of shared clonotypes between healthy human individuals. Profiling relied on immunoSEQ multiplex PCR, and the TCRdb table lists in-frame clones only, not all of them. In the table there are some 690,000 clones, 90% of which are singletons. The sample was memory CD8+ T cells from PBMCs. Subset in this sample: CD45RO+ cells pooled with CCR7-negative TemRA cells. Receptor source: a man younger than 35 in good health. Some clones in this sample may be carry-over from other donors' samples.

The V and J genes are TRBV27 and TRBJ2-2; perhaps TRBD1 as D (6 bases). CDR1 and CDR2 from the germline V gene are MNHEY and SMNVEV (reference sequence). V dropped 2 bases and J dropped 2 bases, with 15 bases sitting between them. CDR3 size: 17 residues. The chain's CDR3 is CASSLLYARGNTGELFF. As DNA, the CDR3 is TGTGCCAGCAGTTTACTCTATGCCAGGGGTAACACCGGGGAGCTGTTTTTT.

This chain links TRBV6-6 with TRBJ2-3, with D tentatively TRBD2 (5 bases). Trimming removed 4 bases from V and 4 bases from J, with 12 bases in between. The V gene's germline CDR1 is MNHNY and CDR2 SVGAGI (reference sequence). The CDR3 contains 14 residues. Here the CDR3 DNA reads TGTGCCAGCAGTTTTAGACTACGCGCAGATACGCAGTATTTT. Protein sequence: CASSFRLRADTQYF.

The chain carries TRBV28 and TRBJ1-4; D not resolved. The ends were cut back, 7 bases at V and 3 bases at J, with 18 bases in the middle. From germline, CDR1 is MDHEN and CDR2 SYDVKM. This CDR3 has 16 residues. The CDR3 coding sequence is TGTGCCAGCACCGCCCGGCTCCCTGGTGCTAATGAAAAACTGTTTTTT. This codes for CASTARLPGANEKLFF. Full variable domain (outside the CDR3, taken from reference TRBV28 and TRBJ1-4): DVKVTQSSRYLVKRTGEKVFLECVQDMDHENMFWYRQDPGLGLRLIYFSYDVKMKEKGDIPEGYSVSREKKERFSLILESASTNQTSMYLCASTARLPGANEKLFFGSGTQLSVL.